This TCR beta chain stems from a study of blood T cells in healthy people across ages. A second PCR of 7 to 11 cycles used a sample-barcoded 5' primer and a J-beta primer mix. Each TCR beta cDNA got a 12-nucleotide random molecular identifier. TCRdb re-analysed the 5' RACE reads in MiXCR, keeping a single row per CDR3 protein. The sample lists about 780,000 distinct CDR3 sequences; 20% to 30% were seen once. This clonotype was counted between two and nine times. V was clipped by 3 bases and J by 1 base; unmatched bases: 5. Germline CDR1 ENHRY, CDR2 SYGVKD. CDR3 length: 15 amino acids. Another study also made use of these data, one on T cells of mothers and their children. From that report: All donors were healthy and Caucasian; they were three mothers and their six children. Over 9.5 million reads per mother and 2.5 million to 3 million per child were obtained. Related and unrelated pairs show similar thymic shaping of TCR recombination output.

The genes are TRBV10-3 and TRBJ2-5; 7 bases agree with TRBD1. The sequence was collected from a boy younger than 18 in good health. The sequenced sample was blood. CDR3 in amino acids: CAISEPTGVQETQYF. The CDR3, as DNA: TGTGCCATCAGTGAACCCACAGGGGTCCAAGAGACCCAGTACTTC.